The entry below describes one TCR beta chain. Antigen specificity is unknown. The sample originates from a study of Graves' ophthalmopathy and Graves' hyperthyroidism. Whole-study findings and limits: Classification of ophthalmopathy versus stable hyperthyroidism by a 13-signature model yielded approximately 90% sensitivity and just under 84% specificity.

Scientists amplified the TCR beta CDR3 regions from RNA transcripts. An opening RT-PCR round employed HTBI primers and preceded a second-round multiplex PCR. TCRdb re-called the multiplex PCR reads through MiXCR, storing one row per CDR3 protein. This sample carries about 1.1 million distinct CDR3 sequences, 35% to 40% of them seen once, and the ten largest clones take around 10%. The CDR3 runs 14 residues. The ends were cut back, 6 bases at V and 2 bases at J, with 16 bases in the middle. Germline V CDR1 and CDR2: SQVTM, ANQGSEA. The chain uses TRBV29-1 and TRBJ2-5; D remains ambiguous. The sequenced sample was peripheral blood or thyroid tissue (not recorded which). The TCR was taken from an adult man with Graves' hyperthyroidism. CDR3 nucleotide sequence: TGCAGCGTGAATCTGGGCCCCCTACAAGAGACCCAGTACTTC. This encodes CSVNLGPLQETQYF.